The 32 T cell receptor beta chains below all came from one sample that was sequenced in a study of blood T cell repertoires in COVID-19. Profiling relied on immunoSEQ multiplex PCR, and the TCRdb table lists in-frame clones only, not all of them. There are about 55,000 clones in the sample; 80% to 95% occur only once, and approximately 15% lies in the top ten. Sequences were obtained from peripheral blood. The origin of the receptors is a man of 80 years or more with acute or convalescent COVID-19.

The chain employs TRBV5-4 and TRBJ2-3, with 7 bases lining up with TRBD2. CDR3 length: 15 residues. V lost 4 bases and J lost 0; bases outside the gene matches: 5. Germline CDR1 SGHNT, CDR2 YYREEE (reference sequence). As DNA, the CDR3 is TGTGCCAGCAGCCGGCGGGGGTTTAGCACAGATACGCAGTATTTT. Amino acids: CASSRRGFSTDTQYF.

This clone has only one observation. The chain combines TRBV21-1 with TRBJ2-7; the D call TRBD2 from the table was never checked on the DNA. TRBV21-1 is a documented pseudogene. The CDR3 sequence is 14 residues long. As DNA, the CDR3 is TGTGCCAGCAGCAAACCCCGGGGGGGCGTAGAGCAGTACTTC. Amino acid sequence: CASSKPRGGVEQYF.

The genes are TRBV28 and TRBJ2-5; D not resolved. This CDR3 spans 13 amino acids. Germline V lookup: CDR1 MDHEN, CDR2 SYDVKM. The ends were cut back, 3 bases at V and 2 bases at J, with 7 bases in the middle. The CDR3 nucleotides read TGTGCCAGCAGTTTTCGGAGTCAAGAGACCCAGTACTTC. Amino acids: CASSFRSQETQYF.

The chain carries TRBV7-9 and TRBJ2-7; D perhaps matches TRBD1 (6 bases). The germline V gene encodes CDR1 SEHNR and CDR2 FQNEAQ (reference sequence). The CDR3 extends over 12 amino acids. V gave up 5 bases and J gave up 4 bases, with 9 bases separating them. CDR3 bases: TGTGCCAGCAGCACACAGGGTTACGAGCAGTACTTC. This gives the protein CASSTQGYEQYF.

The chain has TRBV28 and TRBJ1-2, with a tentative D call TRBD1 (6 bases). The CDR3 spans 15 residues. V was clipped by 6 bases and J by 5 bases, with 19 bases between them. Germline lookup yields CDR1 MDHEN and CDR2 SYDVKM. CDR3 nucleotides: TGTGCCAGCAGCGACGTGAGGGGGGGAAAGTATGGCTACACCTTC. Protein sequence: CASSDVRGGKYGYTF.

This chain connects TRBV5-1 to TRBJ2-3; weak D call: TRBD1 (5 bases). The CDR3 consists of 16 residues. The V gene lost 3 bases and the J gene lost 3 bases, with 17 bases spanning the gap. The germline V gene encodes CDR1 SGHRS and CDR2 YFSETQ. The chain's CDR3 is CASSSHQGISTDTQYF. CDR3 coding DNA: TGCGCCAGCAGCTCGCATCAGGGTATTAGTACAGATACGCAGTATTTT.

The chain combines TRBV6-5 with TRBJ1-1, with D unresolved. V was pared by 5 bases and J by 2 bases, with 12 bases between. The CDR3 loop spans 14 amino acids. Germline CDR1 MNHEY, CDR2 SVGAGI. CDR3 protein: CASSHARDNTEAFF. CDR3 nucleotide sequence: TGTGCCAGCAGTCACGCGCGGGATAACACTGAAGCTTTCTTT.

With regard to this clone: Other DNA sequences in the sample encode the same CDR3. The chain couples TRBV6-5 to TRBJ1-5, with D possibly matching TRBD1 (5 bases). CDR1 and CDR2 from the germline V gene are MNHEY and SVGAGI. Trimming took 8 bases from V and 5 from J, leaving 13 bases between them. This CDR3 spans 13 amino acids. The CDR3 protein is CASSPQGDQPQHF. The CDR3 region has the DNA TGTGCCAGCTCCCCTCAAGGGGATCAGCCCCAGCATTTT.

V gene TRBV7-9 combines with J gene TRBJ2-3; TRBD2 matches 8 bases. V gave up 1 base and J gave up 1 base; unmatched junction bases: 7. This CDR3 comprises 17 residues. Germline V lookup: CDR1 SEHNR, CDR2 FQNEAQ (reference sequence). CDR3 amino acids: CASSLGRGGRRTDTQYF. CDR3 nucleotides: TGTGCCAGCAGCTTAGGCCGGGGGGGCCGTCGCACAGATACGCAGTATTTT.

The V call is TRBV6-5, the J call TRBJ1-3; TRBD1 agrees at 9 bases. V trimming: 6 bases; J trimming: 4 bases; junction bases outside the gene matches: 7. Looked up from germline, CDR1 is MNHEY and CDR2 is SVGAGI. The CDR3 runs 15 residues. CDR3 coding DNA: TGTGCCAGCAGCGGACAGGGGATGGCAGGAAACACCATATATTTT. Protein product: CASSGQGMAGNTIYF.

The DNA of the CDR3 is TGTGCCAGCAGTGCACAGGGGGTTTTCGGGGAGCTGTTTTTT. Translated, it gives CASSAQGVFGELFF. The chain recombines TRBV2 with TRBJ2-2; 8 bases align to TRBD1. The CDR3 runs 14 residues. The ends lost 4 bases at V and 7 bases at J; junction bases unmatched: 5. Germline loops: CDR1 SNHLY, CDR2 FYNNEI.

This chain uses TRBV19 with TRBJ1-5; D is possibly TRBD1 (5 bases). Germline V gene lookup returns CDR1 LNHDA and CDR2 SQIVND (reference sequence). V was clipped by 5 bases and J by 6 bases, with 17 bases between them. This CDR3 contains 15 residues. The CDR3 DNA reads TGTGCCAGTAGTGGGGGGGGACTCTTTACTCAGCCCCAGCATTTT. Protein product: CASSGGGLFTQPQHF.

This chain connects TRBV30 to TRBJ1-3; TRBD1 is a possible D gene (5 bases). Per the germline V gene, CDR1 is GTSNPN and CDR2 is SVGIG (reference sequence). This CDR3 spans 16 amino acids. V was shortened by 2 bases and J by 2 bases, with 16 bases between the two germline ends. CDR3 sequence reads: CAWSRNLGGAGNTIYF. DNA for the CDR3: TGTGCCTGGAGTCGGAATTTGGGGGGGGCTGGAAACACCATATATTTT.

This chain links TRBV6-5 with TRBJ2-3; 8 bases line up with TRBD1. The germline CDR1 and CDR2 sequences are MNHEY and SVGAGI. The J segment lost 5 bases and the V segment lost 11 bases, leaving 12 bases of the junction unmatched. The CDR3 totals 14 residues. The CDR3 DNA reads TGTGCCGGCAAGGAGGACAGGGAGGTAGATACGCAGTATTTT. This sequence encodes CAGKEDREVDTQYF.

V is TRBV24-1 and J is TRBJ2-1; possibly TRBD1 for D (6 bases). Germline V gives CDR1 KGHDR, CDR2 SFDVKD. V was trimmed by 4 bases and J by 10 bases, leaving 10 bases between them. The CDR3 consists of 12 residues. The CDR3 loop is CATSDRTAEQFF. The CDR3 DNA reads TGTGCCACCAGTGACAGGACAGCCGAGCAGTTCTTC.

DNA of the CDR3: TGTGCCAGCACCACTAGAACGGAAACCCAGTACTTC. Its protein product is CASTTRTETQYF. V and J are TRBV2 and TRBJ2-5, with a weak D call TRBD2 (5 bases). CDR3 length: 12 amino acids. Germline loops: CDR1 SNHLY, CDR2 FYNNEI. The V gene lost 7 bases and the J gene lost 8 bases, with 14 bases spanning the gap.

This sequence joins TRBV19 and TRBJ2-2; tentative D call: TRBD1 (5 bases). This CDR3 contains 14 residues. V lost 6 bases and J lost 0, with 8 bases in between. Germline CDR1 LNHDA, CDR2 SQIVND (reference sequence). The CDR3: CASRVGPNTGELFF. The DNA for the CDR3 is TGTGCCAGTAGGGTGGGGCCGAACACCGGGGAGCTGTTTTTT.

The chain combines TRBV9 with TRBJ1-1, with D maybe TRBD1 (6 bases). In germline, CDR1 is SGDLS, CDR2 YYNGEE. This CDR3 spans 15 amino acids. Trimming took off 5 bases at V and 1 base at J, with 15 bases between the two ends. The CDR3 region is CASSLAQGGNTEAFF. CDR3 nucleotides: TGTGCCAGCAGTTTAGCCCAAGGGGGGAACACTGAAGCTTTCTTT.

The chain joins TRBV5-1 to TRBJ2-7; TRBD1 aligns across 7 bases. The length of the CDR3 is 13 residues. The junction had 4 bases not matched to a gene; V was cut back by 6 bases and J by 1 base. From germline, CDR1 is SGHRS and CDR2 YFSETQ. CDR3 nucleotide sequence: TGCGCCAGCACCGGGACAGTTTCCTACGAGCAGTACTTC. Its translation is CASTGTVSYEQYF. The whole variable domain, remainder taken from reference TRBV5-1 and TRBJ2-7, is KAGVTQTPRYLIKTRGQQVTLSCSPISGHRSVSWYQQTPGQGLQFLFEYFSETQRNKGNFPGRFSGRQFSNSRSEMNVSTLELGDSALYLCASTGTVSYEQYFGPGTRLTVT.

This clone was seen once. The chain links TRBV7-3 to TRBJ2-2, with 10 bases fitting TRBD1. There are 17 residues in the CDR3. The germline V gene has CDR1 SGHTA and CDR2 FQGTGA. V dropped 4 bases and J dropped 6; count of bases not matched to a gene: 11. CDR3 amino acids: CASSSNPGQGIAGELFF. CDR3 coding DNA: TGTGCCAGCAGCTCAAACCCGGGACAGGGGATTGCCGGGGAGCTGTTTTTT.

This chain connects TRBV5-6 to TRBJ1-5; D is possibly TRBD1 (6 bases). Germline CDR1 is SGHDT and CDR2 is YYEEEE. Trimming stripped 5 bases from V and 1 base from J, with 16 bases between. This CDR3 contains 16 residues. The CDR3 is CASSIGGWGSNQPQHF. CDR3 DNA: TGTGCCAGCAGTATTGGGGGCTGGGGAAGCAATCAGCCCCAGCATTTT.

This CDR3 is CASSFEITETQYF. DNA of the CDR3: TGTGCCAGCAGTTTTGAGATTACGGAGACCCAGTACTTC. The J gene is TRBJ2-5, the V gene TRBV12-3 or TRBV12-4; the D is unclear. CDR3 size: 13 residues. The V end was cut by 3 bases, the J end by 5 bases, with 10 bases between.

The rearrangement joins TRBV19 to TRBJ2-3; 9 nucleotides line up with TRBD1. CDR1 is LNHDA and CDR2 is SQIVND in the germline V gene (reference sequence). Trimming removed 3 bases from V and 5 bases from J; junction bases left unmatched: 9. CDR3 length equals 16 residues. The CDR3 loop is CASSIPGQGRGDTQYF. DNA for the CDR3: TGTGCCAGTAGTATCCCTGGACAGGGGAGGGGAGATACGCAGTATTTT.

The V and J genes are TRBV2 and TRBJ1-3, with a tentative D call TRBD1 (5 bases). Looked up from germline, CDR1 is SNHLY and CDR2 is FYNNEI. The CDR3 has 16 residues. The V and J ends lost 5 bases and 0 bases respectively, with 14 bases between them. Written as DNA, the CDR3 is TGTGCCAGCAGTCGGCAGGGTGATTTCTCTGGAAACACCATATATTTT. This codes for CASSRQGDFSGNTIYF.

V gene TRBV19 combines with J gene TRBJ2-3; TRBD1 matches at 10 bases. CDR3 size: 18 residues. Germline CDR1 and CDR2: LNHDA and SQIVND (reference sequence). Trimming took 7 bases from V and 0 from J; bases not matched to a gene: 13. The CDR3 reads CASTAGQGFYSSTDTQYF. DNA of the CDR3: TGTGCCAGTACCGCGGGACAGGGGTTCTATTCTAGCACAGATACGCAGTATTTT. The whole variable domain, filled in from reference TRBV19 and TRBJ2-3, reads DGGITQSPKYLFRKEGQNVTLSCEQNLNHDAMYWYRQDPGQGLRLIYYSQIVNDFQKGDIAEGYSVSREKKESFPLTVTSAQKNPTAFYLCASTAGQGFYSSTDTQYFGPGTRLTVL.

The chain employs TRBV7-9 and TRBJ2-3; a weak D match, TRBD1 (5 bases). The germline CDR1 and CDR2 sequences are SEHNR and FQNEAQ (reference sequence). The CDR3 sequence is 14 residues long. V was clipped by 3 bases and J by 4 bases, with 11 bases between them. The CDR3 here is CASSFVGRADTQYF. CDR3 nucleotides: TGTGCCAGCAGCTTCGTTGGCAGGGCAGATACGCAGTATTTT.

This sequence joins TRBV19 and TRBJ1-6; TRBD1 aligns across 10 bases. The CDR3 length is 14 residues. The junction had 4 bases not matched to a gene; V was cut back by 6 bases and J by 8 bases. Looked up from germline, CDR1 is LNHDA and CDR2 is SQIVND (reference sequence). CDR3 nucleotide sequence: TGTGCCAGTAGAAGACAGGGGGCTTATTCACCCCTCCACTTT. Amino acids: CASRRQGAYSPLHF.

J is TRBJ1-1 and V is TRBV5-4; possible D gene TRBD1, 5 bases. V was cut by 7 bases and J by 0 bases, with 19 bases left in between. CDR1 is SGHNT, CDR2 YYREEE, per germline (reference sequence). The CDR3 is 16 residues long. The CDR3 reads CASHRRGGGLNTEAFF. In nucleotides, the CDR3 is TGTGCCAGCCACCGGCGGGGTGGGGGACTGAACACTGAAGCTTTCTTT.

The chain employs TRBV6-6 and TRBJ2-7; D possibly corresponds to TRBD1 (5 bases). CDR3 length equals 13 residues. Deletions cut 7 bases from V and 2 bases from J, with 12 bases between. From germline, CDR1 is MNHNY and CDR2 SVGAGI (reference sequence). CDR3 residues: CASTQGKAYEQYF. The CDR3 DNA reads as TGTGCCAGCACCCAGGGTAAAGCCTACGAGCAGTACTTC.

This clone was counted a few times. The V and J genes are TRBV7-9 and TRBJ2-2, with 8 bases matching TRBD1. This CDR3 is built from 16 residues. J was trimmed by 3 bases and V by 5 bases; bases with no gene match: 8. Germline V gene lookup returns CDR1 SEHNR and CDR2 FQNEAQ (reference sequence). The CDR3 nucleotides are TGTGCCAGCAGCAATAGACAGGGGAGCGACACCGGGGAGCTGTTTTTT. This encodes CASSNRQGSDTGELFF. The whole variable domain, remainder taken from reference TRBV7-9 and TRBJ2-2, is DTGVSQNPRHKITKRGQNVTFRCDPISEHNRLYWYRQTLGQGPEFLTYFQNEAQLEKSRLLSDRFSAERPKGSFSTLEIQRTEQGDSAMYLCASSNRQGSDTGELFFGEGSRLTVL.

The chain links TRBV6-5 to TRBJ1-6; tentative D call: TRBD1 (5 bases). V lost 8 bases to trimming and J lost 7 bases, with 18 bases between them. The CDR3 contains 15 residues. In germline, CDR1 is MNHEY, CDR2 SVGAGI. Here the CDR3 reads CASELGGVRNSPLHF. The CDR3 DNA follows: TGTGCCAGCGAGCTCGGGGGAGTAAGAAATTCACCCCTCCACTTT.

The chain combines TRBV6-5 with TRBJ2-7; the match to TRBD1 covers 8 bases. The CDR3 has 14 residues. CDR1 MNHEY and CDR2 SVGAGI come from the germline V gene. Trimming at V came to 6 bases and at J to 6 bases, leaving 10 bases not matched to a gene. As DNA, the CDR3 is TGTGCCAGCAGCCGAACAGGGGGAACGGGCGAGCAGTACTTC. It translates to CASSRTGGTGEQYF.